The 21 T cell receptor beta chains below come from one sample, sequenced in a study of T cell changes during pregnancy in multiple sclerosis. Sequenced by immunoSEQ multiplex PCR; TCRdb stores in-frame clones only, minus some. The sample consists of tens of thousands of clones, 94% of them appearing once. Sequencing used peripheral blood, obtained in the third trimester of pregnancy. Receptors originate from a female donor with multiple sclerosis, enrolled in a pregnancy study.

In its sample, this clone was seen many times. This specimen includes other DNA sequences encoding the same CDR3. This chain links TRBV14 with TRBJ1-2, with D maybe TRBD1 (6 bases). Per germline, CDR1 SGHDN and CDR2 FVKESK. CDR3 length: 12 amino acids. Trimming took 4 bases from V and 8 from J, leaving 11 bases between them. CDR3 sequence: CASSPQGWGYTF. The CDR3 DNA sequence: TGTGCCAGCAGCCCACAGGGTTGGGGCTACACCTTC.

The chain recombines TRBV27 with TRBJ1-5; weak D call: TRBD1 (6 bases). V lost 7 bases and J lost 0, with 13 bases in between. Germline lookup yields CDR1 MNHEY and CDR2 SMNVEV (reference sequence). This CDR3 contains 15 residues. In nucleotides, the CDR3 is TGTGCCAGCAAAATACAGGGTTATAGCAATCAGCCCCAGCATTTT. It yields the protein CASKIQGYSNQPQHF.

The chain employs TRBV6-1 and TRBJ2-1; D may be TRBD2 (5 bases). The germline V gene has CDR1 MNHNS and CDR2 SASEGT. The germline V and J ends were trimmed by 2 bases and 0 bases, with 17 bases remaining between them. CDR3 length: 18 amino acids. CDR3 amino acids: CASSELFSRVSSYNEQFF. The CDR3 nucleotides read TGTGCCAGCAGTGAACTATTCTCGCGGGTGAGCTCCTACAATGAGCAGTTCTTC.

This clone appeared a single time. The chain employs TRBV11-2 and TRBJ2-2; 13 bases agree with TRBD2. The CDR3 runs to 19 residues. The V segment lost 1 base and the J segment 4 bases; nucleotides outside the gene matches: 9. CDR1 is SGHAT, CDR2 FQNNGV, per germline. The DNA of the CDR3 is TGTGCCAGCAGCTTAGTCAACCTCGGACTAGCGGGGGCCACCGGGGAGCTGTTTTTT. Translating gives CASSLVNLGLAGATGELFF.

Note on this clone: A read error is likely, as this CDR3 ends without the conserved phenylalanine or tryptophan. The DNA is omitted, as the CDR3 cannot be located on it reliably, and the CDR3 follows TCRdb's listing. The chain recombines TRBV15 with TRBJ2-7; the DNA was not used to check the table's D call, TRBD2. Counting both end residues, the CDR3 totals 8 amino acids. Germline values: CDR1 LNHNV, CDR2 YYDKDF (reference sequence). The CDR3 sequence: CATSRGAL.

This clone was found once. The J gene is TRBJ2-4, the V gene TRBV7-9; 9 nucleotides agree with TRBD2. The CDR3 covers 15 residues. The junction had 8 bases not matched to a gene; V was cut back by 3 bases and J by 8 bases. The V gene's germline CDR1 is SEHNR and CDR2 FQNEAQ (reference sequence). The DNA for the CDR3 is TGTGCCAGCAGCTTGCTGCGGGGGGGTGGGGACATTCAGTACTTC. It encodes CASSLLRGGGDIQYF. Based on the CDR3 plus reference TRBV7-9 and TRBJ2-4, the full variable domain is DTGVSQNPRHKITKRGQNVTFRCDPISEHNRLYWYRQTLGQGPEFLTYFQNEAQLEKSRLLSDRFSAERPKGSFSTLEIQRTEQGDSAMYLCASSLLRGGGDIQYFGAGTRLSVL.

In DNA, the CDR3 is TGCGCCAGCAGCTTGGCCGGGCAAGGGGCTGGCGAGCAGTACTTC. Translation: CASSLAGQGAGEQYF. The chain recombines TRBV5-1 with TRBJ2-7; D is perhaps TRBD1 (5 bases). The CDR3 contains 15 residues. The V and J ends lost 0 bases and 6 bases respectively, with 16 bases between them. Germline CDR1 and CDR2: SGHRS and YFSETQ.

The V gene is TRBV4-1, the J gene TRBJ2-7; D is uncertain. The CDR3 spans 13 residues. Germline-derived CDR1 and CDR2 are MGHRA and YSYEKL. Between the trimmed V and J ends, which lost 2 bases and 3 bases, there was a span of 8 bases. CDR3 in amino acids: CASSQPPGYEQYF. The DNA for the CDR3 is TGCGCCAGCAGCCAACCTCCAGGCTACGAGCAGTACTTC.

The V and J genes are TRBV18 and TRBJ1-4, with 8 bases matching TRBD1. CDR3 length: 16 residues. V shed 4 bases, J shed 1 base, and the junction held 5 bases outside the gene matches. Germline V lookup: CDR1 KGHSH, CDR2 LQKENI. This CDR3 reads CASSLGQVGTNEKLFF. The CDR3, as DNA: TGTGCCAGCTCACTGGGACAGGTGGGAACTAATGAAAAACTGTTTTTT.

The rearrangement joins TRBV5-1 to TRBJ2-1; 7 bases are a match to TRBD1. Germline loops: CDR1 SGHRS, CDR2 YFSETQ. V shed 0 bases and J 8 bases; nucleotides not matched to a gene: 8. The CDR3 runs 15 residues. Here the CDR3 DNA reads TGCGCCAGCAGCTTGGGACAGGGTGGGATGGATGAGCAGTTCTTC. Translating it yields CASSLGQGGMDEQFF.

The rearrangement links TRBV10-3 to TRBJ2-7, with D tentatively TRBD1 (6 bases). This CDR3 has 15 amino acids. V dropped 7 bases and J dropped 3 bases, with 19 bases sitting between them. CDR1 is ENHRY, CDR2 SYGVKD, per germline. The chain's CDR3 is CAITQAQTGSYEQYF. The CDR3 coding sequence is TGTGCCATCACCCAAGCTCAGACAGGAAGCTACGAGCAGTACTTC.

This clone was counted a single time. This sequence joins TRBV18 and TRBJ2-3, with D unclear. This CDR3 is 17 amino acids long. CDR1 and CDR2 from the germline V gene are KGHSH and LQKENI. V shed 4 bases and J shed 2 bases, with 19 bases lying between them. CDR3 residues: CASSLMILLSYTDTQYF. The CDR3 DNA follows: TGTGCCAGCTCACTGATGATTCTACTCTCCTACACAGATACGCAGTATTTT.

The chain joins TRBV4-2 to TRBJ2-5; 7 bases are a match to TRBD2. Germline assignment: CDR1 LGHNA and CDR2 YNFKEQ. The CDR3 consists of 17 residues. V shed 1 base and J 0 bases; nucleotides not matched to a gene: 8. CDR3 DNA: TGTGCCAGCAGCCAAGGGGCGAGCGGGAAACACCAAGAGACCCAGTACTTC. This sequence encodes CASSQGASGKHQETQYF.

The chain joins TRBV5-6 to TRBJ2-1; TRBD1 aligns across 9 bases. J was trimmed by 8 bases and V by 4 bases; bases with no gene match: 7. Germline CDR1 SGHDT, CDR2 YYEEEE. The CDR3 has 14 amino acids. This CDR3 is CASSPGTGSDEQFF. The CDR3 DNA sequence: TGTGCCAGCAGCCCCGGGACAGGGAGTGATGAGCAGTTCTTC.

The rearrangement links TRBV9 to TRBJ1-2, with a weak D call TRBD1 (6 bases). CDR1 is SGDLS and CDR2 is YYNGEE in the germline V gene. CDR3 length: 13 amino acids. Trimming left V 0 bases short and J 4 bases short, with 7 bases between. CDR3 protein: CASSVEGVYGYTF. CDR3 nucleotides: TGTGCCAGCAGCGTAGAGGGGGTCTATGGCTACACCTTC.

The J gene is TRBJ2-5, the V gene TRBV1; the table's TRBD1 call for D was not verified on the DNA. TRBV1 constitutes a pseudogene. The CDR3 is 15 residues long. CDR3 sequence: CTSSQDQFLQETQYF. The CDR3 DNA follows: TGCACCAGCAGCCAAGATCAATTCCTCCAGGAGACCCAGTACTTC.

The rearrangement links TRBV10-3 to TRBJ2-2; 12 bases line up with TRBD1. V was clipped by 3 bases and J by 7 bases; unmatched bases: 9. Germline V gives CDR1 ENHRY, CDR2 SYGVKD. The CDR3 consists of 17 residues. The CDR3 spells CAISDYPGQGAGGELFF. In DNA, the CDR3 is TGTGCCATCAGTGACTATCCGGGACAGGGGGCCGGCGGGGAGCTGTTTTTT.

The rearrangement uses TRBV9 and TRBJ1-5, with D unresolved. The germline V gene has CDR1 SGDLS and CDR2 YYNGEE. The V and J ends lost 4 bases and 3 bases respectively, with 8 bases between them. This CDR3 is built from 13 residues. Here the CDR3 reads CASSRGNNQPQHF. As DNA, the CDR3 is TGTGCCAGCAGCCGGGGTAACAATCAGCCCCAGCATTTT.

This sequence joins TRBV6-1 and TRBJ2-3; D is ambiguous. Germline CDR1 and CDR2: MNHNS and SASEGT. This CDR3 has 12 residues. V was clipped by 2 bases and J by 5 bases, with 5 bases between them. CDR3 in amino acids: CASSEHRDTQYF. The DNA of the CDR3 is TGTGCCAGCAGTGAACATAGAGATACGCAGTATTTT.

Only one count was recorded for this clone. The chain combines TRBV10-2 with TRBJ2-4; 12 nucleotides align to TRBD2. The last part of the DNA fits TRBJ2-7 better; the J call may be wrong. Germline loops: CDR1 WSHSY, CDR2 SAAADI. There are 13 residues in the CDR3. CDR3 region: CASSPGLAGEQYF. The CDR3 bases are TGCGCCAGCAGTCCGGGACTAGCGGGCGAGCAGTACTTC.

This chain uses TRBV18 with TRBJ2-7; 9 nucleotides align to TRBD1. J gave up 4 bases and V 6 bases, and 1 base lay outside the gene matches. CDR3 length equals 12 residues. Germline CDR1 KGHSH, CDR2 LQKENI. The CDR3 loop is CASSTGGYEQYF. The CDR3 nucleotides read TGTGCCAGCTCGACAGGGGGGTACGAGCAGTACTTC.